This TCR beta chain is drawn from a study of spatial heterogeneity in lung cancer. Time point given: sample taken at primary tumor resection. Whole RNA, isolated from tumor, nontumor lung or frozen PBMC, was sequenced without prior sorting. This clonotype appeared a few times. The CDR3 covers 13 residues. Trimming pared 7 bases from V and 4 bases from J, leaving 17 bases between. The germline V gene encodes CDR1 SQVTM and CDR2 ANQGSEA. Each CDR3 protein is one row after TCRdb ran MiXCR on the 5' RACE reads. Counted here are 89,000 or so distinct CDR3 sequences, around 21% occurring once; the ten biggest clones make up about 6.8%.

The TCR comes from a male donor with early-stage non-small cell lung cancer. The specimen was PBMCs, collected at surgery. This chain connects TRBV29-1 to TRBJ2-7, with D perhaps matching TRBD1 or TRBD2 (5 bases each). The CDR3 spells CSASRGTAYEQYF. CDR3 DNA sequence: TGCAGCGCCTCCAGAGGGACGGCTTACGAGCAGTACTTC.